A single sample is the source of the 13 T cell receptor beta chains below, sequenced in a study of blood T cell repertoires in COVID-19. This table comes from immunoSEQ multiplex PCR, and its TCRdb copy is limited to in-frame clones, with some not included. The sample shows approximately 270,000 clones, approximately 83% of them seen only once. Sequencing input: peripheral blood. The receptor source for this set is a man aged 80 or over with acute or convalescent COVID-19.

This clone was observed a few times. The genes are TRBV24-1 and TRBJ2-3; TRBD2 aligns across 11 bases. Germline values: CDR1 KGHDR, CDR2 SFDVKD. The length of the CDR3 is 17 residues. The trim removed 0 bases at V and 1 base at J, leaving 2 bases unmatched. The CDR3 DNA sequence: TGTGCCACCAGTGATTTGACTAGCGGGAGCCGCACAGATACGCAGTATTTT. It encodes CATSDLTSGSRTDTQYF.

The rearrangement links TRBV10-1 to TRBJ2-2, with D unresolved. Germline V CDR1 and CDR2: WNHNN, SYGVQD (reference sequence). V was pared by 10 bases and J by 3 bases, with 9 bases between. This CDR3 is 12 amino acids long. CDR3 region: CATQGDTGELFF. The CDR3 DNA is TGCGCCACCCAAGGAGACACCGGGGAGCTGTTTTTT.

J is TRBJ1-3 and V is TRBV19; TRBD1 matches 8 bases. The trim removed 5 bases at V and 2 bases at J, leaving 11 bases unmatched. The CDR3 has 17 residues. CDR1 and CDR2 (germline): LNHDA, SQIVND (reference sequence). The CDR3 protein is CASSPARQGFTGNTIYF. The CDR3 bases are TGTGCCAGTAGTCCCGCCCGACAGGGGTTTACTGGAAACACCATATATTTT.

The V call is TRBV12-3 or TRBV12-4, the J call TRBJ2-7, with 8 bases matching TRBD2. The CDR3 is made up of 13 amino acids. Germline trimming cut 5 bases from V and 6 bases from J; bases unmatched to any gene: 6. The CDR3 DNA reads TGTGCCAGCAGTCCTCGGGGGGGATCCGAGCAGTACTTC. This translates into CASSPRGGSEQYF.

The rearrangement joins TRBV18 to TRBJ1-1, with TRBD1 as a possible D gene (6 bases). CDR3 length: 14 amino acids. The germline CDR1 and CDR2 sequences are KGHSH and LQKENI. V lost 6 bases, J lost 3 bases, and 14 bases lay in between. In nucleotides, the CDR3 is TGTGCCAGCTCGCCAAGGACAGCGGACACTGAAGCTTTCTTT. Translating gives CASSPRTADTEAFF.

The genes are TRBV2 and TRBJ1-1; 8 bases are a match to TRBD1. CDR1 is SNHLY and CDR2 is FYNNEI in the germline V gene. The CDR3 runs 14 residues. Trimming at V came to 5 bases and at J to 5 bases, leaving 7 bases not matched to a gene. For the CDR3, the DNA is TGTGCCAGCAGTCAAGACAGGGGCCTAACTGAAGCTTTCTTT. Translation gives CASSQDRGLTEAFF.

The CDR3 DNA follows: TGTGCCAGCAGTTCTACAGGGGGCTCAACTAATGAAAAACTGTTTTTT. Amino acids: CASSSTGGSTNEKLFF. The genes are TRBV6-5 and TRBJ1-4, with 9 bases aligning to TRBD1. Trimming cost V 4 bases and J 0 bases; bases outside gene matches: 3. The length of the CDR3 is 16 residues. Germline CDR1 MNHEY, CDR2 SVGAGI.

CDR3 protein: CASSPGTGVGNSPLHF. The CDR3 DNA sequence: TGTGCCAGCTCACCTGGGACAGGGGTGGGCAATTCACCCCTCCACTTT. V gene TRBV18 combines with J gene TRBJ1-6, with 10 bases aligning to TRBD1. CDR1 and CDR2 (germline): KGHSH, LQKENI. The CDR3 runs 16 residues. V shed 3 bases and J 7 bases; nucleotides not matched to a gene: 6.

The chain uses TRBV4-2 and TRBJ2-6; 9 bases are shared with TRBD1. V dropped 5 bases and J dropped 0; count of bases not matched to a gene: 5. There are 17 residues in the CDR3. CDR1 LGHNA and CDR2 YNFKEQ come from the germline V gene. The CDR3 DNA reads TGTGCCAGCAGCAATGGACAGGGGAGCTCTGGGGCCAACGTCCTGACTTTC. Translation gives CASSNGQGSSGANVLTF.

The rearrangement joins TRBV19 to TRBJ1-4; perhaps TRBD1 as D (6 bases). V was trimmed by 1 base and J by 8 bases, leaving 14 bases between them. The V gene's germline CDR1 is LNHDA and CDR2 SQIVND (reference sequence). This CDR3 is 15 amino acids long. CDR3 DNA: TGTGCCAGTAGTATAGCTCAACAGGGATGGGAAAAACTGTTTTTT. Its protein product is CASSIAQQGWEKLFF.

The genes are TRBV11-2 and TRBJ2-7, with D possibly being TRBD1 (5 bases). The CDR3 is 17 residues long. Trimming cost V 5 bases and J 3 bases, with 23 bases left between them. Per germline, CDR1 SGHAT and CDR2 FQNNGV. DNA for the CDR3: TGTGCCAGCAGCGACTTCAGGGTTTCGGCATCAGGCTACGAGCAGTACTTC. Protein product: CASSDFRVSASGYEQYF.

A few counts support this clone. This sequence joins TRBV5-1 and TRBJ2-7; D not certain. CDR3 length: 15 amino acids. Germline loops: CDR1 SGHRS, CDR2 YFSETQ. Trimming took off 0 bases at V and 2 bases at J, with 12 bases between the two ends. The CDR3 loop is CASSLASHYAYEQYF. CDR3 nucleotides: TGCGCCAGCAGCTTGGCAAGCCACTATGCCTACGAGCAGTACTTC.

This chain uses TRBV28 with TRBJ1-2; 10 bases align to TRBD1. The CDR3 has 16 amino acids. The germline V gene encodes CDR1 MDHEN and CDR2 SYDVKM. V lost 4 bases, J lost 4 bases, and 9 bases stayed unmatched. CDR3 in DNA: TGTGCCAGCAGTTCCCCAGGACAGGGGGGAGGCTATGGCTACACCTTC. It is translated as CASSSPGQGGGYGYTF.